Reported below is one T cell receptor beta chain. Treatment here: oral pan-JAK inhibitor, 5-10 mg twice daily. Extraction of RNA preceded its reverse transcription into cDNA, which served as the sequencing template. Clones were sequenced by immunoSEQ multiplex PCR, and TCRdb holds only the in-frame ones, with some missing. This table holds 150,000 to 200,000 clones, under 70% found once. This entry comes from a study of CD8+ T cells in alopecia areata. V shed 1 base, J shed 4 bases, and the junction held 6 bases outside the gene matches. The CDR3 covers 16 residues. Looked up from germline, CDR1 is LGHNA and CDR2 is YSLEER.

The TCR originated in a human donor with alopecia areata. The gene calls are TRBV4-3 and TRBJ2-2; 7 bases line up with TRBD1. Here the sequenced sample was CD4+ T cells sorted from blood, taken at week 4, from a patient treated with tofacitinib. DNA for the CDR3: TGCGCCAGCAGCCAAGTATCGCACAGGGGCACCGGGGAGCTGTTTTTT. The encoded protein is CASSQVSHRGTGELFF.